What follows are 12 T cell receptor beta chains derived from one specimen sequenced in a study of blood T cells in healthy people across ages. Combining a sample-barcoded 5' primer with a J-beta primer mix, a second PCR ran for roughly 6 to 12 cycles. TCRdb analysed the 5' RACE reads with MiXCR anew, one entry per CDR3 protein. The repertoire has 1.6 million or so distinct CDR3 sequences, roughly a third of them found once; the top ten carry approximately 11%. Sequenced: blood. Receptors originate from a woman aged 25-40 years in good health.

Details on this clonotype: Possible read error: a much larger clone is one base away. The rearrangement links TRBV6-5 to TRBJ1-2; the D is unclear. The CDR3 sequence is 14 residues long. Germline values: CDR1 MNHEY, CDR2 SVGAGI. V lost 5 bases to trimming and J lost 9 bases, with 19 bases between them. In DNA, the CDR3 is TGTGCCAGCAGTCGGACGGGGTGGAAAATACGCTACACCTTC. Its translation: CASSRTGWKIRYTF.

This clonotype occurred a few times. The rearrangement joins TRBV7-9 to TRBJ2-2, with no clear D. This CDR3 spans 14 amino acids. The germline V and J ends were trimmed by 5 bases and 8 bases, with 15 bases remaining between them. Germline-derived CDR1 and CDR2 are SEHNR and FQNEAQ (reference sequence). The CDR3 DNA follows: TGTGCCAGCAGCCCATGGACCCAAGCTGGGGAGCTGTTTTTT. It yields the protein CASSPWTQAGELFF.

In its sample, this clonotype was seen a few times. The rearrangement links TRBV20-1 to TRBJ1-1; the match to TRBD1 covers 7 bases. CDR3 size: 14 residues. The V gene's germline CDR1 is DFQATT and CDR2 SNEGSKA (reference sequence). The V segment lost 7 bases and the J segment 5 bases; nucleotides outside the gene matches: 13. CDR3 protein: CSVPETGVWTEAFF. DNA for the CDR3: TGCAGTGTCCCGGAAACAGGGGTGTGGACTGAAGCTTTCTTT.

This clonotype has just a few counts. This chain links TRBV6-1 with TRBJ1-1; D call uncertain. The germline CDR1 and CDR2 sequences are MNHNS and SASEGT. Deletions cut 8 bases from V and 0 bases from J, with 13 bases between. CDR3 length: 14 residues. The CDR3 loop reads CASGPELMNTEAFF. Here the CDR3 DNA reads TGTGCCAGCGGACCAGAGCTGATGAACACTGAAGCTTTCTTT.

This clonotype was counted only a few times. The chain employs TRBV6-2 or TRBV6-3 and TRBJ1-5; no clear D. V lost 3 bases and J lost 2, with 11 bases in between. Germline CDR1 is MNHEY and CDR2 is SVGEGT. The CDR3 has 15 amino acids. The CDR3 DNA sequence: TGTGCCAGCAGTTATGGACCCTCTGGCAATCAGCCCCAGCATTTT. Its protein product is CASSYGPSGNQPQHF.

The CDR3 loop reads CASSYGAGPRADGYTF. The CDR3 coding sequence is TGTGCCAGCAGTTATGGGGCAGGCCCCAGGGCGGATGGCTACACCTTC. The V gene is TRBV28, the J gene TRBJ1-2; weak D call: TRBD1 (5 bases). The CDR3 covers 16 residues. Germline lookup yields CDR1 MDHEN and CDR2 SYDVKM. With 4 bases removed from V and 6 bases from J, the gap between germline ends came to 21 bases.

This clonotype was counted a few times. This chain joins TRBV24-1 and TRBJ1-2, with D possibly matching TRBD1 (6 bases). Germline loops: CDR1 KGHDR, CDR2 SFDVKD. V was trimmed by 3 bases and J by 7 bases, leaving 14 bases between them. The CDR3 runs 14 residues. The CDR3 sequence is CATSDSRGAGGYTF. CDR3 coding DNA: TGTGCCACCAGTGATAGTCGGGGGGCTGGTGGCTACACCTTC.

The chain employs TRBV7-2 and TRBJ1-5; no reliable D call. Germline values: CDR1 SGHTA, CDR2 FQGNSA. The CDR3 is 16 amino acids. V was shortened by 0 bases and J by 0 bases, with 9 bases between the two germline ends. CDR3 residues: CASSLAGFYSNQPQHF. CDR3 DNA: TGTGCCAGCAGCTTAGCGGGATTCTATAGCAATCAGCCCCAGCATTTT.

This clonotype was seen ten or more times. The chain uses TRBV9 and TRBJ2-6; D is unresolved. The CDR3 has 15 residues. Trimming stripped 4 bases from V and 0 bases from J, with 8 bases between. From germline, CDR1 is SGDLS and CDR2 YYNGEE. In DNA form, the CDR3 reads TGTGCCAGCAGCCGTCGGAGCTCTGGGGCCAACGTCCTGACTTTC. It yields the protein CASSRRSSGANVLTF. The complete variable domain, with remaining parts taken from reference TRBV9 and TRBJ2-6, reads DSGVTQTPKHLITATGQRVTLRCSPRSGDLSVYWYQQSLDQGLQFLIQYYNGEERAKGNILERFSAQQFPDLHSELNLSSLELGDSALYFCASSRRSSGANVLTFGAGSRLTVL.

V gene TRBV3-1 combines with J gene TRBJ2-1, with unresolved D. The CDR3 loop spans 12 amino acids. Germline CDR1 reads LGHDT; CDR2 reads YNNKEL (reference sequence). V lost 3 bases and J 9 bases, leaving 9 bases between the germline ends. The DNA for the CDR3 is TGTGCCAGCAGCCACCAATCGCGTGAGCAGTTCTTC. Translation: CASSHQSREQFF.

This chain links TRBV11-2 with TRBJ2-3; tentative D call: TRBD1 (6 bases). CDR1 SGHAT and CDR2 FQNNGV come from the germline V gene. Deletions cut 5 bases from V and 6 bases from J, with 15 bases between. The CDR3 totals 14 residues. The CDR3 region has the DNA TGTGCCAGCAGCACACCCAGGGGTGGGGATACGCAGTATTTT. Translating it yields CASSTPRGGDTQYF.

J is TRBJ1-3 and V is TRBV4-1, with D possibly being TRBD1 (6 bases). V was cut by 2 bases and J by 2 bases, with 16 bases left in between. The CDR3 loop spans 17 amino acids. From germline, CDR1 is MGHRA and CDR2 YSYEKL. The CDR3 DNA is TGCGCCAGCAGCCAACCCTCGGACAGTTACACTGGAAACACCATATATTTT. Amino acid sequence: CASSQPSDSYTGNTIYF.